This T cell receptor (beta chain) was observed in a study of cytomegalovirus exposure and HLA in healthy donors. Trimming removed 5 bases at V and 2 bases at J, with 12 bases between. Germline lookup yields CDR1 SGHTA and CDR2 FQGTGA. The CDR3 extends over 14 amino acids. This PCR relied on a set of 60 Vbeta primers and 13 Jbeta primers. Libraries were prepared by immunoSEQ multiplex PCR; TCRdb keeps only in-frame clonotypes and omits some of them. The sample contains 270,000 or so clones, approximately 90% of which appear only once. Study conclusions and caveats: A prior analysis recorded that most TCR beta V segments were productive about 87% or about 30% of the time. The study recorded 150 to 200 TCR beta chains that were cytomegalovirus-associated.

Regarding this clone: The antigen is not known.

The rearrangement uses TRBV7-3 and TRBJ1-1, with D possibly being TRBD1 (6 bases). This sequence was found in a man in his forties in good health and CMV-seropositive. Specimen: PBMCs. The CDR3 DNA follows: TGTGCCAGCAGCCCCGGGACACACAACACTGAAGCTTTCTTT. It codes for CASSPGTHNTEAFF.